Shown below are 25 T cell receptor beta chains from a single sample sequenced in a study of blood T cell repertoires in COVID-19. TCRdb's table, derived via immunoSEQ multiplex PCR, lists solely in-frame clones and lacks some. The profile shows about 100,000 clones, roughly nine tenths of them singletons. What was sequenced was peripheral blood. The receptors shown here come from a man between 50 and 59 years old with acute or convalescent COVID-19.

The chain recombines TRBV5-1 with TRBJ1-4, with a weak D call TRBD1 (6 bases). The CDR3 runs to 14 residues. Trimming took 4 bases from V and 4 from J, leaving 11 bases between them. Germline assignment: CDR1 SGHRS and CDR2 YFSETQ. The CDR3 DNA reads as TGCGCCAGCAGCCTGAGGGGGATTAATGAAAAACTGTTTTTT. This encodes CASSLRGINEKLFF. Combining the CDR3 with reference TRBV5-1 and TRBJ1-4 gives the whole variable domain KAGVTQTPRYLIKTRGQQVTLSCSPISGHRSVSWYQQTPGQGLQFLFEYFSETQRNKGNFPGRFSGRQFSNSRSEMNVSTLELGDSALYLCASSLRGINEKLFFGSGTQLSVL.

The chain links TRBV9 to TRBJ1-4, with TRBD1 matching over 8 bases. This CDR3 spans 15 amino acids. The V gene end was trimmed by 4 bases and the J gene end by 3 bases; junction bases not matched to a gene: 5. Germline-derived CDR1 and CDR2 are SGDLS and YYNGEE. CDR3 coding DNA: TGTGCCAGCAGCCTCCGGACAGGGTCTAATGAAAAACTGTTTTTT. This sequence encodes CASSLRTGSNEKLFF. Together with reference TRBV9 and TRBJ1-4, the CDR3 gives the full variable domain: DSGVTQTPKHLITATGQRVTLRCSPRSGDLSVYWYQQSLDQGLQFLIQYYNGEERAKGNILERFSAQQFPDLHSELNLSSLELGDSALYFCASSLRTGSNEKLFFGSGTQLSVL.

The chain combines TRBV4-1 with TRBJ1-6, with 10 bases that match TRBD1. Germline V gene sequence: CDR1 MGHRA, CDR2 YSYEKL. V shed 2 bases, J shed 6 bases, and the junction held 7 bases outside the gene matches. CDR3 length: 17 amino acids. CDR3 sequence reads: CASSQSPGQGINSPLHF. The DNA of the CDR3 is TGCGCCAGCAGCCAATCTCCGGGACAGGGGATTAATTCACCCCTCCACTTT.

This chain links TRBV27 with TRBJ1-2; TRBD1 is a possible D gene (5 bases). V lost 6 bases, J lost 4 bases, and 21 bases lay in between. CDR1 is MNHEY, CDR2 SMNVEV, per germline (reference sequence). This CDR3 is 16 amino acids long. CDR3 sequence reads: CASSPTPAGLVYGYTF. The CDR3 DNA reads TGTGCCAGCAGCCCGACGCCAGCAGGGTTGGTCTATGGCTACACCTTC.

This rearrangement joins TRBV7-6 to TRBJ1-2, with D possibly being TRBD1 (6 bases). The CDR3 is made up of 14 amino acids. Trimming stripped 5 bases from V and 4 bases from J, with 14 bases between. Looked up from germline, CDR1 is SGHVS and CDR2 is FNYEAQ. The chain's CDR3 is CASSPTRQAYGYTF. CDR3 nucleotides: TGTGCCAGCAGCCCAACTCGACAGGCCTATGGCTACACCTTC.

The CDR3 nucleotides are TGTGCCAGCAGCTTACAGAGACAGGGGAACACTGAAGCTTTCTTT. Protein: CASSLQRQGNTEAFF. The chain recombines TRBV7-3 with TRBJ1-1; 7 bases agree with TRBD1. Germline loops: CDR1 SGHTA, CDR2 FQGTGA. Trimming cost V 2 bases and J 1 base; bases outside gene matches: 4. There are 15 residues in the CDR3.

This chain joins TRBV4-2 and TRBJ2-3; TRBD2 agrees at 14 bases. Unmatched junction bases numbered 8, after V lost 4 bases and J lost 5 bases. Germline V gives CDR1 LGHNA, CDR2 YNFKEQ. This CDR3 is built from 17 residues. The CDR3 loop is CASSPFPGTSGGDTQYF. The CDR3 coding sequence is TGTGCCAGCAGCCCCTTCCCGGGGACTAGCGGGGGAGATACGCAGTATTTT.

This rearrangement joins TRBV5-1 to TRBJ1-3, with a possible D match to TRBD1 (6 bases). The length of the CDR3 is 17 residues. From germline, CDR1 is SGHRS and CDR2 YFSETQ. The ends were cut back, 4 bases at V and 3 bases at J, with 20 bases in the middle. CDR3 in DNA: TGCGCCAGCAGCCCAGGCCCCGCAGGGGTGGGTGGAAACACCATATATTTT. This translates into CASSPGPAGVGGNTIYF. Based on the CDR3 plus reference TRBV5-1 and TRBJ1-3, the full variable domain is KAGVTQTPRYLIKTRGQQVTLSCSPISGHRSVSWYQQTPGQGLQFLFEYFSETQRNKGNFPGRFSGRQFSNSRSEMNVSTLELGDSALYLCASSPGPAGVGGNTIYFGEGSWLTVV.

The chain couples TRBV21-1 to TRBJ2-1; TRBD2, the table's D call, was not compared with the DNA. TRBV21-1 is designated a pseudogene. The CDR3 runs to 16 residues. DNA for the CDR3: TGTGCCAGCAGCAAAACCGACTCTAGCTCCTACAATGAGCAGTTCTTC. Translation gives CASSKTDSSSYNEQFF.

The chain combines TRBV18 with TRBJ1-2, with 8 bases aligning to TRBD1. V dropped 4 bases and J dropped 6; count of bases not matched to a gene: 10. The length of the CDR3 is 15 residues. Germline V gene lookup returns CDR1 KGHSH and CDR2 LQKENI. DNA for the CDR3: TGTGCCAGCTCACTTGGGACAGGCGGGATAGATGGCTACACCTTC. Its translation is CASSLGTGGIDGYTF. The full variable domain, with the rest looked up from reference TRBV18 and TRBJ1-2, is NAGVMQNPRHLVRRRGQEARLRCSPMKGHSHVYWYRQLPEEGLKFMVYLQKENIIDESGMPKERFSAEFPKEGPSILRIQQVVRGDSAAYFCASSLGTGGIDGYTFGSGTRLTVV.

The rearrangement uses TRBV19 and TRBJ1-5; weak D call: TRBD1 (5 bases). V shed 7 bases and J shed 1 base, with 11 bases lying between them. Germline CDR1 is LNHDA and CDR2 is SQIVND (reference sequence). The CDR3 totals 14 residues. The CDR3: CASTFQGSNQPQHF. The CDR3 region has the DNA TGTGCCAGTACCTTTCAGGGAAGCAATCAGCCCCAGCATTTT.

The J gene is TRBJ2-2, the V gene TRBV5-4; perhaps TRBD1 as D (6 bases). Germline loops: CDR1 SGHNT, CDR2 YYREEE (reference sequence). CDR3 length equals 13 residues. V dropped 5 bases and J dropped 3 bases, with 8 bases sitting between them. The CDR3 reads CASRQGYTGELFF. In nucleotides, the CDR3 is TGTGCCAGCAGACAGGGCTACACCGGGGAGCTGTTTTTT.

The chain employs TRBV28 and TRBJ2-7; 10 nucleotides match TRBD2. The CDR3 extends over 14 amino acids. The germline V gene has CDR1 MDHEN and CDR2 SYDVKM. V was clipped by 5 bases and J by 3 bases; unmatched bases: 4. The chain's CDR3 is CASSQLAGLYEQYF. In nucleotides, the CDR3 is TGTGCCAGCAGTCAACTAGCGGGGCTCTACGAGCAGTACTTC. The variable domain in full, with the rest retrieved from reference TRBV28 and TRBJ2-7, is DVKVTQSSRYLVKRTGEKVFLECVQDMDHENMFWYRQDPGLGLRLIYFSYDVKMKEKGDIPEGYSVSREKKERFSLILESASTNQTSMYLCASSQLAGLYEQYFGPGTRLTVT.

The chain has TRBV4-3 and TRBJ2-7; TRBD1 is a possible D gene (6 bases). Germline V lookup: CDR1 LGHNA, CDR2 YSLEER. Between the trimmed V and J ends, which lost 3 bases and 5 bases, there was a span of 14 bases. The CDR3 has 14 amino acids. Here the CDR3 DNA reads TGCGCCAGCAGCCATCTACAGGGAGACAACGAGCAGTACTTC. Its protein is CASSHLQGDNEQYF.

The chain joins TRBV5-1 to TRBJ2-7; a weak D match, TRBD1 (5 bases). Germline CDR1 and CDR2: SGHRS and YFSETQ. V shed 0 bases and J shed 0 bases, with 7 bases lying between them. The CDR3 is made up of 14 amino acids. The CDR3 loop reads CASSLGQLSYEQYF. DNA of the CDR3: TGCGCCAGCAGCTTGGGACAGCTCTCCTACGAGCAGTACTTC.

The CDR3 region has the DNA TGTGCCAGCAGTTCCACGACAGGAAACACTGAAGCTTTCTTT. Translation: CASSSTTGNTEAFF. The chain links TRBV6-5 to TRBJ1-1; D is perhaps TRBD1 (6 bases). This CDR3 has 14 amino acids. The V gene lost 4 bases and the J gene lost 2 bases, with 11 bases spanning the gap. Germline V gives CDR1 MNHEY, CDR2 SVGAGI.

The rearrangement links TRBV11-3 to TRBJ2-1, with 8 bases lining up with TRBD1. The J segment lost 8 bases and the V segment lost 0 bases, leaving 6 bases of the junction unmatched. The germline CDR1 and CDR2 sequences are SGHNT and YENEEA. This CDR3 is 15 amino acids long. CDR3 sequence (DNA): TGTGCCAGCAGCTTAGACCTTACAGGGGGAGATGAGCAGTTCTTC. It is translated as CASSLDLTGGDEQFF.

This clone has more than one count but fewer than ten. The rearrangement links TRBV5-1 to TRBJ1-1; the match to TRBD1 covers 11 bases. V gave up 4 bases and J gave up 7 bases; unmatched junction bases: 6. In germline, CDR1 is SGHRS, CDR2 YFSETQ. This CDR3 comprises 14 residues. This chain's CDR3 is CASSVGQGVGEAFF. DNA of the CDR3: TGCGCCAGCAGCGTGGGACAGGGGGTAGGTGAAGCTTTCTTT.

This clone was seen just once. The rearrangement joins TRBV18 to TRBJ1-5; D remains unclear. V shed 6 bases and J shed 2 bases, with 11 bases lying between them. The CDR3 is 14 residues long. The germline gives CDR1 KGHSH, CDR2 LQKENI. The CDR3 spells CASSPGGGNQPQHF. In DNA, the CDR3 is TGTGCCAGCTCCCCCGGAGGAGGCAATCAGCCCCAGCATTTT.

The chain links TRBV7-2 to TRBJ1-1; a weak D match, TRBD1 (5 bases). CDR1 and CDR2 (germline): SGHTA, FQGNSA. This CDR3 region has 13 residues. Trimming took off 2 bases at V and 7 bases at J, with 11 bases between the two ends. The CDR3 DNA sequence: TGTGCCAGCAGCTTAAAAGGGACTGGTGAAGCTTTCTTT. Translating gives CASSLKGTGEAFF. The full variable domain, rest sourced from reference TRBV7-2 and TRBJ1-1, is GAGVSQSPSNKVTEKGKDVELRCDPISGHTALYWYRQSLGQGLEFLIYFQGNSAPDKSGLPSDRFSAERTGGSVSTLTIQRTQQEDSAVYLCASSLKGTGEAFFGQGTRLTVV.

V is TRBV27 and J is TRBJ2-1, with TRBD1 as a possible D gene (6 bases). This CDR3 spans 15 amino acids. V was shortened by 4 bases and J by 6 bases, with 16 bases between the two germline ends. Per the germline V gene, CDR1 is MNHEY and CDR2 is SMNVEV (reference sequence). For the CDR3, the DNA is TGTGCCAGCAGTTCATTACTACAGGGTGGCAATGAGCAGTTCTTC. It specifies CASSSLLQGGNEQFF.

The chain employs TRBV28 and TRBJ2-3, with 16 positions matching TRBD2. This CDR3 is built from 19 residues. The germline CDR1 and CDR2 sequences are MDHEN and SYDVKM. The V gene end was trimmed by 6 bases and the J gene end by 0 bases; junction bases not matched to a gene: 9. The CDR3 nucleotides are TGTGCCAGCAGAGCGGGACTAGCGGGGGGGAAGTCTAGCACAGATACGCAGTATTTT. Its translation is CASRAGLAGGKSSTDTQYF.

This clone has just a few counts. This chain joins TRBV18 and TRBJ1-5; 10 bases are a match to TRBD1. Trimming removed 6 bases from V and 5 bases from J; junction bases left unmatched: 1. From germline, CDR1 is KGHSH and CDR2 LQKENI. The CDR3 extends over 13 amino acids. CDR3 bases: TGTGCCAGCTCTGGGACAGGGGATCAGCCCCAGCATTTT. This gives the protein CASSGTGDQPQHF.

The rearrangement uses TRBV28 and TRBJ2-2, with 7 nucleotides matching TRBD2. Germline assignment: CDR1 MDHEN and CDR2 SYDVKM. The CDR3 has 18 amino acids. V dropped 5 bases and J dropped 6; count of bases not matched to a gene: 18. The DNA of the CDR3 is TGTGCCAGCAGTCCCCGTAGGACAAGCGGGGCCAAGGCCGGGGAGCTGTTTTTT. It encodes CASSPRRTSGAKAGELFF. The full variable domain, in which reference TRBV28 and TRBJ2-2 provide the parts outside the CDR3, is DVKVTQSSRYLVKRTGEKVFLECVQDMDHENMFWYRQDPGLGLRLIYFSYDVKMKEKGDIPEGYSVSREKKERFSLILESASTNQTSMYLCASSPRRTSGAKAGELFFGEGSRLTVL.

This chain joins TRBV5-6 and TRBJ1-5; 8 nucleotides align to TRBD1. Germline loops: CDR1 SGHDT, CDR2 YYEEEE. V lost 3 bases and J lost 4; bases outside the gene matches: 0. There are 13 residues in the CDR3. The CDR3 is CASSWTGNQPQHF. The CDR3 DNA reads TGTGCCAGCAGCTGGACAGGGAATCAGCCCCAGCATTTT.